This T cell receptor beta chain comes out of a study of Tregs in tolerant kidney transplant recipients. About the study: Sorting of CD4+CD25+CD127- cells followed approximately three-day belatacept mixed lymphocyte reactions, sometimes with roughly 5-day graft donor restimulation. Recipient cells were told from donor cells by antibody staining.

As for this clone: Antigen specificity is unknown.

V was clipped by 0 bases and J by 7 bases, with 13 bases between them. This CDR3 is built from 15 residues. Germline CDR1 and CDR2: LGHNA and YNFKEQ. Overall study results and limits: The most relevant donor-specific Treg TCRbeta repertoire apparently came from expansion with activated donor B cells.

Some clones are missing from TCRdb's copy, which holds only in-frame ones; the method was immunoSEQ multiplex PCR. Among just under 45,000 clones listed, around 95% were seen once. Material: Tregs from blood cultured with allogeneic cells. The chain links TRBV4-2 to TRBJ2-1; D might be TRBD1 or TRBD2, each matching 5 bases. The sequence was obtained from a human donor in good health. The CDR3 here is CASSQDGASFNEQFF. The CDR3 DNA sequence: TGTGCCAGCAGCCAAGATGGGGCTAGCTTTAATGAGCAGTTCTTC.